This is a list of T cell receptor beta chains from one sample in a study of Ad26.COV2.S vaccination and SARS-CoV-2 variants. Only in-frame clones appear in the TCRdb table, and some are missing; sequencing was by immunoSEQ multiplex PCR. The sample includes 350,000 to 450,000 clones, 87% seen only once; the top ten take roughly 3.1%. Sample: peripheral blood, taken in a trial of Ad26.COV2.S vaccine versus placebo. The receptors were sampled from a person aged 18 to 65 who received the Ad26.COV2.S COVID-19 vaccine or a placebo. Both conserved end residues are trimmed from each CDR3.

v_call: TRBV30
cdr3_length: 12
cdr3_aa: AWTGTGVTDTQY

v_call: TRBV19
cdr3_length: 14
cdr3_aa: ASSIGPRGTLYGYT

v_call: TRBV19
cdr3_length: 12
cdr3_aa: ASSIQQGADTIY

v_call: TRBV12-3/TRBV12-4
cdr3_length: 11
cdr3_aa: ASGSPGTYGYT

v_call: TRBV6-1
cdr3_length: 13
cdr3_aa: ASSEIGGNTGELF

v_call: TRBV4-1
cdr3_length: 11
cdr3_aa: ASSSQGSHEQY

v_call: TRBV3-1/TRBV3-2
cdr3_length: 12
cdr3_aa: ASNRGTGAYEQY

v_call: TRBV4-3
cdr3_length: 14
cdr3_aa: ASSQDIGSSSYEQY

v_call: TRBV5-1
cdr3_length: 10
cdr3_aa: ASSPSGTEAF

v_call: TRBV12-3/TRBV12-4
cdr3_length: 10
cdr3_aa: ASTNPRGLAF

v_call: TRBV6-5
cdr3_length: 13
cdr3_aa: ASSPRLAGGETQY

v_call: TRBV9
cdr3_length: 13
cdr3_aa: ASSVGGRSYNEQF

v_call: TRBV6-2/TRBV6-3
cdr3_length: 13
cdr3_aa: ASSYLSGGNQPQH

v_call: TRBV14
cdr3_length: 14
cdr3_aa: ASSGRGFPANEKLF

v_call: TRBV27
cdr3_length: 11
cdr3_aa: ASSPSIYAEQF

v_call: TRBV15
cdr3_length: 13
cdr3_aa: ATSRDTGAQETQY

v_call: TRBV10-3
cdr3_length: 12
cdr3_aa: AISTSGGYNEQF

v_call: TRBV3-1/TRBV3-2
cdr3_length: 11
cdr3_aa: ASSQEPNTEAF

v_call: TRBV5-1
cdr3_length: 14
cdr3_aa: ASRNSGTGLIYGYT

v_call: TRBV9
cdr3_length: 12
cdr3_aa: ASSSSTGSTEAF

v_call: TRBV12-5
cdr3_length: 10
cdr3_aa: ASARGAWEQY

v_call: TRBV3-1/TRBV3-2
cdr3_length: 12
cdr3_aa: ASSQGSGGTEAF

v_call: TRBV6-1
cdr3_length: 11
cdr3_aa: ASSEGRVQPQH

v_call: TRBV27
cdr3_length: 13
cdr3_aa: ASSLVGTRTYEQY

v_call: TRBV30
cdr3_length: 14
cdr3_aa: AWAQPSTGFGNTIY

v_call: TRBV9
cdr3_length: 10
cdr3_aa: ASSRGGTEAF

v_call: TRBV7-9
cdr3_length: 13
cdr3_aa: ATPVSGGPAGELF

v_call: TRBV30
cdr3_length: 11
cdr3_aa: AWRDRGLDEQY

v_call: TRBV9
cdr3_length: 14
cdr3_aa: ASTNGLGAGYNEQF

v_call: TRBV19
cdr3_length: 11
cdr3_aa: ASSTEGAQPQH

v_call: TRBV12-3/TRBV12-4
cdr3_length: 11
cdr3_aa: ASSNRDTLGYT

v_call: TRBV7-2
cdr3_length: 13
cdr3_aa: ASSVVGLGDNEQF

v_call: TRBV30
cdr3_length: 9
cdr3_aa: AWSVMDEQF

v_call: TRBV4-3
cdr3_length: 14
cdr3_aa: ASSPGDPQTNTEAF

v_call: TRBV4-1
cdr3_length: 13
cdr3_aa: ASSQEWRVSTEAF

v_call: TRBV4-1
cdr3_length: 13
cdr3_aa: ASSQEVGGTTEAF

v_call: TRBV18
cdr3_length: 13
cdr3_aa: ASSPQQGSTYEQY

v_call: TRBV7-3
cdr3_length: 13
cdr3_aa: ASSLGLAGAGEQF

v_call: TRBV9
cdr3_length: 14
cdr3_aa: ASSEGRGSSYNEQF

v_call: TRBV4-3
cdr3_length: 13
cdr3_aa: ASSQERVSNQPQH

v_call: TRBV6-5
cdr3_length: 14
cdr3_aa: ASSYYGGGSQETQY

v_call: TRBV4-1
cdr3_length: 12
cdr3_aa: ASSQQGGYTEAF

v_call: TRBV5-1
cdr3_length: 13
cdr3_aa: ASSETSAFQETQY

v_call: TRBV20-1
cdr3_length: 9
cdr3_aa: SAVRGNEQF

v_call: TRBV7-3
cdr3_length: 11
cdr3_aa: ASSLDRGGEQF

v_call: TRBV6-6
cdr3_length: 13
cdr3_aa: ATKPQWDRDTEAF

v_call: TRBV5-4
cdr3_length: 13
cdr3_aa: ASSLGGTADEKLF

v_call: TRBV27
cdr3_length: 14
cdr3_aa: ASSLFTGANTGELF

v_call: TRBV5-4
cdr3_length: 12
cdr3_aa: ASSRDLGDTEAF